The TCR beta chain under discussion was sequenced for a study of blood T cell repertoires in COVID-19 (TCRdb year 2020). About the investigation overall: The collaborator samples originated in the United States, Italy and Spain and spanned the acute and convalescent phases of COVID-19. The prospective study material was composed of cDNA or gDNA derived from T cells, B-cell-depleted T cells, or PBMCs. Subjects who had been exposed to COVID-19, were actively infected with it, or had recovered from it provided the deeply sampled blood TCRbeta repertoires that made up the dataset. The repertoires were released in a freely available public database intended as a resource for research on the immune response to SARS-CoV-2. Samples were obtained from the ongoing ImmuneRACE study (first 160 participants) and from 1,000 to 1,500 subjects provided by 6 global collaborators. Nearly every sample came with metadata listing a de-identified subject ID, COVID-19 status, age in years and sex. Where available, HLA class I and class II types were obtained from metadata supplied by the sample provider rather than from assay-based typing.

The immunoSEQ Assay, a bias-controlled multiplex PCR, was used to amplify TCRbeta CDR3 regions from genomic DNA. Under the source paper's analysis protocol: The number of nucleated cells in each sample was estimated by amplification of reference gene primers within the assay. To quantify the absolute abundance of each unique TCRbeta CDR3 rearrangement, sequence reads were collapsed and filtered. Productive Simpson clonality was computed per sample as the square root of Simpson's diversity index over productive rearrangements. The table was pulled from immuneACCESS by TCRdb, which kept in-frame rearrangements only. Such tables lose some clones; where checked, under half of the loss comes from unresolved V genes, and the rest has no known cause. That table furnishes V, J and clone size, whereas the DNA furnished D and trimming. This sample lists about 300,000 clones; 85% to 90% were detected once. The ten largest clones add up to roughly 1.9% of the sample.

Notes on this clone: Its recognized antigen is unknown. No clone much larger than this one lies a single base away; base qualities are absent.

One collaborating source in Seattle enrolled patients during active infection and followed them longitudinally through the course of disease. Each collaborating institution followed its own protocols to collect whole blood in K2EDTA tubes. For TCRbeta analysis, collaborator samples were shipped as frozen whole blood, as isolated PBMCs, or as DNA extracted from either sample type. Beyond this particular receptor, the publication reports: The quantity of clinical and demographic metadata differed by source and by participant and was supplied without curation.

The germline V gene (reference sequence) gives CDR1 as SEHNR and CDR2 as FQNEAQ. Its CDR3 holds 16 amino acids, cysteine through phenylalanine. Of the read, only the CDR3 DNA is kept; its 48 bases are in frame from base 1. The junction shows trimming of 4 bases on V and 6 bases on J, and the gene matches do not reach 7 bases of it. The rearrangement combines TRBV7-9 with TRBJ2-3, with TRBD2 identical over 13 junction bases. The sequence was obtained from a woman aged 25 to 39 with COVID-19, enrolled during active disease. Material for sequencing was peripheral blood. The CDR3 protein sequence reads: CASSSGLAGASDTQYF. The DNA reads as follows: TGTGCCAGCAGCTCAGGACTAGCGGGGGCTTCGGATACGCAGTATTTT.